This T cell receptor beta chain was identified during a study of early T cells in non-severe SARS-CoV-2 infection. This clonotype showed up just a few times. This CDR3 comprises 13 residues. Germline V gene lookup returns CDR1 LGHDT and CDR2 YNNKEL (reference sequence). The trim removed 1 base at V and 6 bases at J, leaving 0 bases unmatched. Each cDNA molecule carried a unique molecular identifier. TCRdb re-called the 5' RACE reads through MiXCR, storing one row per CDR3 protein. In the table there are about 64,000 distinct CDR3 sequences, 7% to 10% of which are singletons. Sequencing used whole blood, obtained at baseline. The J gene is TRBJ2-1, the V gene TRBV3-1; 7 bases map to TRBD1. This receptor was identified in an adult who was a healthcare worker with PCR-confirmed SARS-CoV-2 infection or an uninfected control (not recorded which). The CDR3, as DNA: TGTGCCAGCAGCCAAGCAGGGGGCAATGAGCAGTTCTTC. This gives the protein CASSQAGGNEQFF.